This T cell receptor beta chain came from a study of shared T cell receptors in the human thymus (dated by TCRdb to the early 2020s). About the full investigation: The study investigated the way shared, self-reactive T-cell receptor alpha chains are produced in the human thymus.

In regard to this clone: Its recognized antigen is unknown. Base-call qualities are not available, and no considerably larger clone is one nucleotide away.

The CDR3, cysteine through phenylalanine, is 19 amino acids long. Just the 57-base CDR3 DNA is kept, in frame starting at base 1. For this chain, trimming is 6 bases at the V end and 1 base at the J end, and the number of junction bases without a gene match is 17. CDR1 WNHNN and CDR2 SYGVQD are derived from the germline V gene (reference sequence). Library preparation used the immunoSEQ multiplex PCR assay. TCRdb stores this immuneACCESS table with in-frame sequences only. Part of the clones is absent; in the studies checked, under half of the shortfall reflects unresolved V genes, and no reason is known for the rest. For this sample there are 600,000 or so clones; around 87% appear just once. More than 0.009% of the sample belongs to the ten largest clones. The data also belong to a second study, concerning human thymus T cells. As that second paper reports: Immunologically healthy infants undergoing open corrective cardiac surgery for congenital heart defects in Finland were used as donors. Thymus tissue was obtained as surgical resects removed during corrective cardiac surgery. Usage of V and J gene segments appeared to be biased in both the thymic and the peripheral blood repertoires. The related research found that thymic TCR repertoires overlapped highly between unrelated individuals. The study characterized TCR alpha and beta repertoires from about 8 infant thymus samples and a few related peripheral blood samples. The infant donors were about 7 to 244 days old, and the cohort included six males and a couple of females. Thymocytes were mechanically released from the tissue and were stored as pellets of 10-30 million cells at -70 degrees C. A QIAsymphony instrument was used to extract genomic DNA from the frozen cell pellets. The immunoSEQ multiplex PCR assay was used to amplify the TCRB and TCRAD loci from a standardized quantity of quality-controlled genomic DNA. The V(D)J region was spanned by amplicons of a length sufficient to cover the CDR3 and to identify V and J genes. The amplicons were sequenced on an Illumina platform via the commercial immunoSEQ service. Primer bias and sequencing errors were corrected as previously described, and TCRAD and TCRB definitions were based on the IMGT database. Repertoires were analysed with immunoSEQ Analyzer 3.0 and VDJTools, covering basic statistics, V/J segment usage, diversity estimates, rarefaction and pairwise overlap. Chao1, ChaoE, Efron-Thisted, Shannon and inverse Simpson indices were used to estimate diversity, which was also estimated on datasets down-sampled to the smallest sample. For repertoire overlap, CDR3 nucleotide sequence, V gene and J gene had to match strictly, and clustering was done by Jaccard-based multidimensional scaling. Thymus samples yielded on average approximately 840,000 unique TCRB clonotypes, compared with around 91,000 from blood samples.

The chain was built from TRBV10-1 and TRBJ1-5; the junction holds 8 bases that match TRBD1. The receptor was isolated from a boy less than two years old with a congenital heart defect. Donor details come from another sample of the same person, matched by shared clones. Specimen: thymocytes. In nucleotide form, the sequence is TGCGCCAGCAGCCCTGCCGAGCGTGCCAGGGGGCGGAGCAATCAGCCCCAGCATTTT. Its protein is CASSPAERARGRSNQPQHF.